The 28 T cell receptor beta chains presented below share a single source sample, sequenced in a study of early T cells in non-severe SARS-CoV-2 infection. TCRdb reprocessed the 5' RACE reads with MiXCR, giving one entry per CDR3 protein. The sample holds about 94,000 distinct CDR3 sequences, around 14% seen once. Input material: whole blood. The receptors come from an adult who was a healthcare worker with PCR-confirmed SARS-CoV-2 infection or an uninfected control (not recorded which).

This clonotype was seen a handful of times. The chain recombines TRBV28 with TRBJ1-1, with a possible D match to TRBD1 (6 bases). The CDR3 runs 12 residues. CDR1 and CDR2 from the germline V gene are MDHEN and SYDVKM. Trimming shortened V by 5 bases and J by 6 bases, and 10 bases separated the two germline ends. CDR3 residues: CASSLTGSEAFF. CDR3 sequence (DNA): TGTGCCAGCAGTCTGACAGGCTCTGAAGCTTTCTTT.

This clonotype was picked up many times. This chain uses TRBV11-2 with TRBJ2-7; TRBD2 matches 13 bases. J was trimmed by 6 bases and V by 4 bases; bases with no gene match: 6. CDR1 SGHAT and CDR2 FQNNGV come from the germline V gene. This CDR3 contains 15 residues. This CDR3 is CASSSTSGGATEQYF. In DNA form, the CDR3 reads TGTGCCAGCAGCTCCACTAGCGGGGGGGCCACCGAGCAGTACTTC.

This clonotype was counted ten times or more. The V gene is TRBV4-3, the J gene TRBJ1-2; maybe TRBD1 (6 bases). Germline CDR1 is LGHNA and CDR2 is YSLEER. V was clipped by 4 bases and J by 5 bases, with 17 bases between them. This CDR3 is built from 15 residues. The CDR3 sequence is CASSLFPDSLYGYTF. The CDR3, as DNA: TGCGCCAGCAGCCTCTTTCCGGACAGCCTATATGGCTACACCTTC.

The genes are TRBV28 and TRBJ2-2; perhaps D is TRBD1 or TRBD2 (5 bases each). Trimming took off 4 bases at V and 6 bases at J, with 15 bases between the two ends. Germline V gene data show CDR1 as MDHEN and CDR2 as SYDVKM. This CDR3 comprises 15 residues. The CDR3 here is CASSWWGTKAGELFF. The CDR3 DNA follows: TGTGCCAGCAGTTGGTGGGGGACGAAGGCCGGGGAGCTGTTTTTT.

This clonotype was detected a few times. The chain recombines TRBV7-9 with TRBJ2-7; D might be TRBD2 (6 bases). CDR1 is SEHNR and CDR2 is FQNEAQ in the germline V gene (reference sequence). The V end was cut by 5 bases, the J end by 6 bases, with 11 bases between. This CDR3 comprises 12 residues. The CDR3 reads CASSRGTAEQYF. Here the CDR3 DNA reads TGTGCCAGCAGCCGCGGGACCGCCGAGCAGTACTTC.

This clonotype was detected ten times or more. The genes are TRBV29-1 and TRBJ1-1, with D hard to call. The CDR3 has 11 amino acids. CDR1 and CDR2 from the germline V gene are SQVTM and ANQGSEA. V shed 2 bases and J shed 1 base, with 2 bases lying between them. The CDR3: CSVEQNTEAFF. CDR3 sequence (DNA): TGCAGCGTTGAACAGAACACTGAAGCTTTCTTT. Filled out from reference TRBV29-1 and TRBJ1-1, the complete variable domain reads SAVISQKPSRDICQRGTSLTIQCQVDSQVTMMFWYRQQPGQSLTLIATANQGSEATYESGFVIDKFPISRPNLTFSTLTVSNMSPEDSSIYLCSVEQNTEAFFGQGTRLTVV.

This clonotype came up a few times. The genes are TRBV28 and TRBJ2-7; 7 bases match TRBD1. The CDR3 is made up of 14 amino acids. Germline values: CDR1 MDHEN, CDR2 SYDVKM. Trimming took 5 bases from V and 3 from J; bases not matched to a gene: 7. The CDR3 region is CASSTRTGRYEQYF. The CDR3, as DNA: TGTGCCAGCAGTACTCGGACAGGACGCTACGAGCAGTACTTC.

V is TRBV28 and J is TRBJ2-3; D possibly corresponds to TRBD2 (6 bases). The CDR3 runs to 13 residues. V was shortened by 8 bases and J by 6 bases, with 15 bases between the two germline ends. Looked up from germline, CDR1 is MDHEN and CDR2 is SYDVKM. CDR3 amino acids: CASGMGTGDTQYF. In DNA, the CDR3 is TGTGCCAGCGGCATGGGGACTGGCGATACGCAGTATTTT.

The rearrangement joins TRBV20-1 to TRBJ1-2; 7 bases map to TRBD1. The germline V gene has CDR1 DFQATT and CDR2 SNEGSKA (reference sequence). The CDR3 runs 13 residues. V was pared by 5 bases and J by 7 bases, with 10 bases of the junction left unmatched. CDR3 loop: CSAERGRWGGYTF. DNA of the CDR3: TGCAGTGCTGAGAGGGGGCGCTGGGGTGGCTACACCTTC.

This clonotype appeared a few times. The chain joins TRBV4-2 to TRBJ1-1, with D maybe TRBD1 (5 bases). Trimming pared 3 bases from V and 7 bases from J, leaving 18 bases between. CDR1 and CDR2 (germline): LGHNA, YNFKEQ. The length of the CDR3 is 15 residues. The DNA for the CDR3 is TGTGCCAGCAGCCAGGCCGGGACTCCAGGAGGTGAAGCTTTCTTT. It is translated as CASSQAGTPGGEAFF.

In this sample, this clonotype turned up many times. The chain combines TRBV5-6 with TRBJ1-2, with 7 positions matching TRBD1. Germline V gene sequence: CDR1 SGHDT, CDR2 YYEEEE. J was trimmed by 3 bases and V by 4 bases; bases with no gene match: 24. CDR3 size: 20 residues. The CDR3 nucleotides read TGTGCCAGCAGCGATGAAGAAGGGGTTGTAGGGGGCGACCTCCACTATGGCTACACCTTC. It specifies CASSDEEGVVGGDLHYGYTF.

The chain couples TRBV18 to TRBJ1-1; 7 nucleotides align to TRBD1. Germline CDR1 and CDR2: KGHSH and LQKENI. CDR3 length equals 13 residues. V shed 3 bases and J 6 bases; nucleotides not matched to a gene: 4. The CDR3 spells CASSPGTAPEAFF. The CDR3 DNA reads TGTGCCAGCTCACCTGGGACAGCACCTGAAGCTTTCTTT.

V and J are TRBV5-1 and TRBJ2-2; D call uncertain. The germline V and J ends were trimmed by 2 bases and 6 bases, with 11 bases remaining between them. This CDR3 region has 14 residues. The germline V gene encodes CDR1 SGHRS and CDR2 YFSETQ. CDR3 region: CASSFGTVAGELFF. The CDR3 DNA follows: TGCGCCAGCAGCTTCGGCACAGTGGCCGGGGAGCTGTTTTTT.

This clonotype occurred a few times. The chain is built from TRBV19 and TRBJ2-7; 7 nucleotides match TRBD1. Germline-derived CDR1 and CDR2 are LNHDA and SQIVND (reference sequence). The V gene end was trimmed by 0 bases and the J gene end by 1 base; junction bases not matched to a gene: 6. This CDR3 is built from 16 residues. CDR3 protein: CASSIDGQVRSYEQYF. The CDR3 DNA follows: TGTGCCAGTAGTATAGACGGACAGGTCCGATCCTACGAGCAGTACTTC.

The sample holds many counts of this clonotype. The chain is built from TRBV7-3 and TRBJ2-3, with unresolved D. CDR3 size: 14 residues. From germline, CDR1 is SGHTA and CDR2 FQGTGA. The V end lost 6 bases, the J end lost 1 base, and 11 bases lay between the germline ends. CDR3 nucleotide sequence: TGTGCCAGCAGACTCAGTCAGGGCACAGATACGCAGTATTTT. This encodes CASRLSQGTDTQYF.

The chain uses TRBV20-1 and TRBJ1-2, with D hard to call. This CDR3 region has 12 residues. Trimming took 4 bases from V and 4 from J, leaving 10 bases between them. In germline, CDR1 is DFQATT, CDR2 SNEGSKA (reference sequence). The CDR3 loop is CSAMEGSYGYTF. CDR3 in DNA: TGCAGTGCTATGGAGGGCAGCTATGGCTACACCTTC.

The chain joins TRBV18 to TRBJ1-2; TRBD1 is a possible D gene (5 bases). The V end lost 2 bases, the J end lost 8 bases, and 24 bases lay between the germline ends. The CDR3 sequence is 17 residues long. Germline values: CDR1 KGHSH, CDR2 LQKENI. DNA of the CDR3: TGTGCCAGCTCACCAAATTCGACAGTATGGTTTCGCGGGGGCTACACCTTC. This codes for CASSPNSTVWFRGGYTF.

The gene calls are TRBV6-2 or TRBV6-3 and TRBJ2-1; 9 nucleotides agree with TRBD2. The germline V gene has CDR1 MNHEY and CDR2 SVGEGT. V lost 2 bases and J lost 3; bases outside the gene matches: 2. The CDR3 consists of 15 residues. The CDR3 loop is CASSYSGGNYNEQFF. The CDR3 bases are TGTGCCAGCAGTTACAGCGGGGGGAACTACAATGAGCAGTTCTTC.

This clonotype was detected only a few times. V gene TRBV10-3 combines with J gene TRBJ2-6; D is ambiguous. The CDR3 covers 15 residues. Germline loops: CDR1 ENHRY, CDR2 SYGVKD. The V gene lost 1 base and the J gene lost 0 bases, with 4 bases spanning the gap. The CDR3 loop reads CAISEWSSGANVLTF. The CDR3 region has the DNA TGTGCCATCAGTGAGTGGAGCTCTGGGGCCAACGTCCTGACTTTC.

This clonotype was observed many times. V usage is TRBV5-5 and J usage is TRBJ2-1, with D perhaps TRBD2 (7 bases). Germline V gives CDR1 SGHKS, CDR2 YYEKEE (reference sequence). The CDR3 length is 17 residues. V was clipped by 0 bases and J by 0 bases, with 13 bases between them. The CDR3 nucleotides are TGTGCCAGCAGCTTGGCCGCGGGGGCTAGCTCCTACAATGAGCAGTTCTTC. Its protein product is CASSLAAGASSYNEQFF.

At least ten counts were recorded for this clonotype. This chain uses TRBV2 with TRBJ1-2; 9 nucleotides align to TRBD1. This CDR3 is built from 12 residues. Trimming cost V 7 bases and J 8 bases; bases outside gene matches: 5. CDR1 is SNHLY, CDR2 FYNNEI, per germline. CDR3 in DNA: TGTGCCAGCATCCCGGACAGGGGAGGCTACACCTTC. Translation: CASIPDRGGYTF. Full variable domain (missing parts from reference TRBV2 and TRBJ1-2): EPEVTQTPSHQVTQMGQEVILRCVPISNHLYFYWYRQILGQKVEFLVSFYNNEISEKSEIFDDQFSVERPDGSNFTLKIRSTKLEDSAMYFCASIPDRGGYTFGSGTRLTVV.

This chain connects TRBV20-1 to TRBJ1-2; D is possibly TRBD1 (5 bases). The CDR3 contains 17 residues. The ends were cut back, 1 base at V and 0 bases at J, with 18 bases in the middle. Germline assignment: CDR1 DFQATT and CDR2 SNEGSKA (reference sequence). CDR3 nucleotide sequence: TGCAGTGCTAGAGGCCGACATCGGGGGAACTCTAACTATGGCTACACCTTC. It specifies CSARGRHRGNSNYGYTF.

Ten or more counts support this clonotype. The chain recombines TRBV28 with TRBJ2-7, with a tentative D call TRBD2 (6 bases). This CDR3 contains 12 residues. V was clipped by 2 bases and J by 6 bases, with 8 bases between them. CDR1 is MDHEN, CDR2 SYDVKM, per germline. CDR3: CASSLIGGEQYF. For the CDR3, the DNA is TGTGCCAGCAGTTTAATCGGGGGCGAGCAGTACTTC.

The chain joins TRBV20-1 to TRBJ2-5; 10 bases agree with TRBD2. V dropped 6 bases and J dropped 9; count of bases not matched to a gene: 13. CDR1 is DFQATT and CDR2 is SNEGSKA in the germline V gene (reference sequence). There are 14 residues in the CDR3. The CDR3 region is CSANGLAASGSQYF. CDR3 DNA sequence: TGCAGTGCCAATGGACTAGCGGCCTCCGGGTCCCAGTACTTC.

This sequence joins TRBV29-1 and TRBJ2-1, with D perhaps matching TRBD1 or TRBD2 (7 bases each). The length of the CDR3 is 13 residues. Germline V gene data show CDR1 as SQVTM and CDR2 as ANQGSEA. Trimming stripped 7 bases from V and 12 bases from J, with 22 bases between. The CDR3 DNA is TGCAGCGCAGGGGGGGAAGTGGGGAGTTGGCAGTTCTTC. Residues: CSAGGEVGSWQFF.

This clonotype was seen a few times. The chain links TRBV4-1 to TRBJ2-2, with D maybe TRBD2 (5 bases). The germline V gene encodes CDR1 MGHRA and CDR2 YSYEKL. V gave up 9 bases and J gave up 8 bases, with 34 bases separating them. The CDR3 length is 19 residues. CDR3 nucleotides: TGCGCCAGTGGAGGCTTCCGGGGTCCCACTCGCGCGCTTAGTGGGGAGCTGTTTTTT. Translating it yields CASGGFRGPTRALSGELFF.

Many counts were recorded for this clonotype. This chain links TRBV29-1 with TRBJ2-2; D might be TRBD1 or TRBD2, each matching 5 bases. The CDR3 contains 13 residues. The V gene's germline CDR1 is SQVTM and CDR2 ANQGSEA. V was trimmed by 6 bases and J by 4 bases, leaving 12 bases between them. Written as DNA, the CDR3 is TGCAGCGTCGGGACCGGCGGCACCGGGGAGCTGTTTTTT. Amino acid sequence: CSVGTGGTGELFF.

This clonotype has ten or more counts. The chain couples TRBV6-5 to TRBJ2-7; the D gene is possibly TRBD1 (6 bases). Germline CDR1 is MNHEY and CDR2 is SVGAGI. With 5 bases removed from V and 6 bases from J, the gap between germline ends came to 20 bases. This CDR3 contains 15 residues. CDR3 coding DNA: TGTGCCAGCAGTCAACAGGGTAACGTTGCGATCGAGCAGTACTTC. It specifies CASSQQGNVAIEQYF.